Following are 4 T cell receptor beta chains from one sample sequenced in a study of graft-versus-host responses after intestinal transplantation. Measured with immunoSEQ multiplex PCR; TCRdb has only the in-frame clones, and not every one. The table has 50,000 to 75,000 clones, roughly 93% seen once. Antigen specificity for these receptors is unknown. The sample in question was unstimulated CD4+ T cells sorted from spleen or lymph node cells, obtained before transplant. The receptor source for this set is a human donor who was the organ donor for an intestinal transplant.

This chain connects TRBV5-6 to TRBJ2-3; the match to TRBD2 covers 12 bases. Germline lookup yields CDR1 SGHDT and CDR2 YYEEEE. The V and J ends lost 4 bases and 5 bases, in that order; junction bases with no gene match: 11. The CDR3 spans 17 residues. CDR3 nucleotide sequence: TGTGCCAGCAGCACCCCACGACTAGCGGGGGCGCGAGATACGCAGTATTTT. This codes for CASSTPRLAGARDTQYF.

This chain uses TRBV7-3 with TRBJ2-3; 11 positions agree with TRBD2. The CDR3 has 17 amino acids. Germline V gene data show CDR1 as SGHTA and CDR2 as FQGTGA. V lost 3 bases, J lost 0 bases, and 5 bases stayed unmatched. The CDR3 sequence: CASSFPGLAASTDTQYF. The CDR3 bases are TGTGCCAGCAGCTTTCCGGGACTAGCGGCTAGCACAGATACGCAGTATTTT.

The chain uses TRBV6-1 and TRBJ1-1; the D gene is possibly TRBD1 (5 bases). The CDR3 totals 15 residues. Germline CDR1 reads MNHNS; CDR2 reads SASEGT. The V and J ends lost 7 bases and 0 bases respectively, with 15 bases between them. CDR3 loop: CASTSVGVLNTEAFF. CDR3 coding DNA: TGTGCCAGCACCTCGGTGGGGGTATTGAACACTGAAGCTTTCTTT.

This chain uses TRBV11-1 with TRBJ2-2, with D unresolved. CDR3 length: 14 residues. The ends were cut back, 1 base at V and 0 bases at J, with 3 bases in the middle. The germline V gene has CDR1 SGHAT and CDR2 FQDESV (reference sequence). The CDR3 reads CASSLGANTGELFF. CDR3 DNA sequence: TGTGCCAGCAGCTTAGGGGCGAACACCGGGGAGCTGTTTTTT.